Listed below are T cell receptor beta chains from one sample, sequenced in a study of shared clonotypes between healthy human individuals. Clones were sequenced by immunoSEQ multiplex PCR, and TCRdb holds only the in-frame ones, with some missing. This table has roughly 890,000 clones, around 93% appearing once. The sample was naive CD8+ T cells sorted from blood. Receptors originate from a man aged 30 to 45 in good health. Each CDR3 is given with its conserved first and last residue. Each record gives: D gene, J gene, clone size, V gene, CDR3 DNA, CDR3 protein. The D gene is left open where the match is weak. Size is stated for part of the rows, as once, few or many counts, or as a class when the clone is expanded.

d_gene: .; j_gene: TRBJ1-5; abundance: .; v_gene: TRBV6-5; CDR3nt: TGTGCCAGCAGACCGTTCGACATTAGCAATCAGCCCCAGCATTTT; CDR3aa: CASRPFDISNQPQHF
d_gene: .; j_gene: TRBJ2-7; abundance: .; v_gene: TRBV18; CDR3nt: TGTGCCAGCTCACCACCGGAGAGGTACGAGCAGTACTTC; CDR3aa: CASSPPERYEQYF
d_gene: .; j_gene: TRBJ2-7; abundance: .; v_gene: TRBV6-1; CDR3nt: TGTGCCAGCAGTGAAGCTGGGCCTTGGTACGAGCAGTACTTC; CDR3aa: CASSEAGPWYEQYF
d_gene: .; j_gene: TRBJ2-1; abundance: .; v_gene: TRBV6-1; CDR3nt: TGTGCCAACGGGGGCCATTCTGGTTACAATGAGCAGTTCTTC; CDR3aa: CANGGHSGYNEQFF
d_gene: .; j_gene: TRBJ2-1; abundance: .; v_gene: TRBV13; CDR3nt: TGTGCCAGCAGCCCAAACACGGGGGCGGGTGAGCAGTTCTTC; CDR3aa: CASSPNTGAGEQFF
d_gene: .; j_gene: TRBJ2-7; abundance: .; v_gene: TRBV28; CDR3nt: TGTGCCAGCAGTTTATTCAGATCCTACGAGCAGTACTTC; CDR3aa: CASSLFRSYEQYF
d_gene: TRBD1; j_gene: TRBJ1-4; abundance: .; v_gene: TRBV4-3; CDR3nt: TGCGCCAGCAGCCGGGACAGGGGGCGCGATGAAAAACTGTTTTTT; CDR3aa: CASSRDRGRDEKLFF
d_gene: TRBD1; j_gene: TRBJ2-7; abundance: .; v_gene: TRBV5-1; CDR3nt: TGCGCCAGCAGCTGGATTATCGATTCTCCGACAGGGAGCGACGAGCAGTACTTC; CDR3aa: CASSWIIDSPTGSDEQYF
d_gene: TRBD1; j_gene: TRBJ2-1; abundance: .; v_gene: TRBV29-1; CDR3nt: TGCAGCGCCAGGGGGAGATACAATGAGCAGTTCTTC; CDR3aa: CSARGRYNEQFF
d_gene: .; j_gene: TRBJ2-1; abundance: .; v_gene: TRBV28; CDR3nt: TGTGCCAGCAGGACAAATCAGAATGAGCAGTTCTTC; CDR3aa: CASRTNQNEQFF
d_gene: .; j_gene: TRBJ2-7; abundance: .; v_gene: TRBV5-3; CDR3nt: TGTGCCAGAAGCTCCCGAGGGGGACTCACATCCCACGAGCAGTACTTC; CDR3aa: CARSSRGGLTSHEQYF
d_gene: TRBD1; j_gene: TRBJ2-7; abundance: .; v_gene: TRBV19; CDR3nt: TGTGCCAGTAGTACTCCATTATGGACAGGGACCTACGAGCAGTACTTC; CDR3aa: CASSTPLWTGTYEQYF
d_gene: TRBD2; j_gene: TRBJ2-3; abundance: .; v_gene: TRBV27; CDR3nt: TGTGCCAGCAGTTCCCTAGCGGAGGCAGGCACAGATACGCAGTATTTT; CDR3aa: CASSSLAEAGTDTQYF
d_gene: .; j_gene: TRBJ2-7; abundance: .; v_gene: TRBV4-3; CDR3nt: TGCGCCAGCAGCCAAACCCAGGGCTTTTACGAGCAGTACTTC; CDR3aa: CASSQTQGFYEQYF
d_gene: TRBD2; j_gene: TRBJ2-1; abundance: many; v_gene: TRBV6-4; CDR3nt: TGTGCCAGCAGTGAAGTACTAGCGGCAAACAATGAGCAGTTCTTC; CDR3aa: CASSEVLAANNEQFF
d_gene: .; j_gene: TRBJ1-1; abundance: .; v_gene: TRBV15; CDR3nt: TGTGCCACCAGCAGGACAGAGAACACTGAAGCTTTCTTT; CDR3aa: CATSRTENTEAFF
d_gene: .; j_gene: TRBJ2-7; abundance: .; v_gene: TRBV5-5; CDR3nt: TGTGCCAGCAGCGCGGCCCCGAGCTCCTACGAGCAGTACTTC; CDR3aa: CASSAAPSSYEQYF
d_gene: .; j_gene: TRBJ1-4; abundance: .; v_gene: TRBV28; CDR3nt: TGTGCCAGCGATTCTCGCTTTAATGAAAAACTGTTTTTT; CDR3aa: CASDSRFNEKLFF
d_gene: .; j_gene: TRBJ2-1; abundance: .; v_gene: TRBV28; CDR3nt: TGTGCCAGCCGGGCTAGCGAATCGGATGAGCAGTTCTTC; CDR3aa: CASRASESDEQFF
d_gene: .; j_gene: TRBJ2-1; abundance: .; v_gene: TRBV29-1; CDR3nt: TGCAGCGTTACCAGGAGCTCCTACAATGAGCAGTTCTTC; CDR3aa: CSVTRSSYNEQFF
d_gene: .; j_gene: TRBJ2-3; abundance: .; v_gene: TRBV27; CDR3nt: TGTGCCAGCCGATTATTGGGTTCACAAGATACGCAGTATTTT; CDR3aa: CASRLLGSQDTQYF
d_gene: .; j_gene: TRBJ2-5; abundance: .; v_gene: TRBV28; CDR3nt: TGTGCCAGCAGTCTGTATGGGGAGACGGAGACCCAGTACTTC; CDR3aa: CASSLYGETETQYF
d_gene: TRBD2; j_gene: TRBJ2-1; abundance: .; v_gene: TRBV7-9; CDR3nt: TGTGCCAGCAGCTTACGTTTAGGACTAGACCACACAATGATGCAGTTCTTC; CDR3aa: CASSLRLGLDHTMMQFF
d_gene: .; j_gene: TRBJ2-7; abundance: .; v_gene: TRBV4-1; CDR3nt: TGCGCCAGCAGCCAAGAGGATAGGGTGGTCTACGAGCAGTACTTC; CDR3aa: CASSQEDRVVYEQYF
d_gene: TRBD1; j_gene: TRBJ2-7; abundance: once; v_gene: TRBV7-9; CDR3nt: TGTGCCAGCAGCGATAGACAGGGTTTTTACGAGCAGTACTTC; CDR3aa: CASSDRQGFYEQYF
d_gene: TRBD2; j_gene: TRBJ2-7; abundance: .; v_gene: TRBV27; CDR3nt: TGTGCCAGCAGTTCCTTACCGGGACTAGCGCCCTACGAGCAGTACTTC; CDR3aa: CASSSLPGLAPYEQYF
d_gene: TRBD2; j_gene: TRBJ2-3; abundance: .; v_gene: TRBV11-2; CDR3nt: TGTGCCACCGCCACCCAGACTAGCGAATTCCGAGATACGCAGTATTTT; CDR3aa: CATATQTSEFRDTQYF
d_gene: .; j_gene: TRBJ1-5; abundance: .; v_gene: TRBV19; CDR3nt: TGTGCCAGTAGTGTGGCGATGGAGGCGCGGAATCAGCCCCAGCATTTT; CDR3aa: CASSVAMEARNQPQHF
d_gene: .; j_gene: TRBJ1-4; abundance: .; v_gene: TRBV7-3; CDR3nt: TGTGCCAGCAGCTTACGGACGGCGTATAATGAAAAACTGTTTTTT; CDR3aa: CASSLRTAYNEKLFF
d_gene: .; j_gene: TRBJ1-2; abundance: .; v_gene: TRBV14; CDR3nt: TGTGCCAGCAGCCAAGAGGCTTTGATAGGCGCTTATGGCTACACCTTC; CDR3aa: CASSQEALIGAYGYTF
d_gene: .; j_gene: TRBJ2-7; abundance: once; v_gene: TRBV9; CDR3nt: TGTGCCAGCAGCCCCACGGGGTACGAGCAGTACTTC; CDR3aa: CASSPTGYEQYF
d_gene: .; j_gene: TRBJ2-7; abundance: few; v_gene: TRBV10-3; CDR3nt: TGTGCCATCAGTGACGACAGCGAATCCTACGAGCAGTACTTC; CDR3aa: CAISDDSESYEQYF
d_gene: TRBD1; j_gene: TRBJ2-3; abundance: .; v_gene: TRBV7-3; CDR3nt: TGTGCCAGCAGCTCGGGACAGGGAGTCACAGATACGCAGTATTTT; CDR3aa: CASSSGQGVTDTQYF
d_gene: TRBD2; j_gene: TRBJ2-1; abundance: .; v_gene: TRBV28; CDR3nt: TGTGCCAGCAGTACACTCACCCGCGGGAGCTACAATGAGCAGTTCTTC; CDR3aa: CASSTLTRGSYNEQFF
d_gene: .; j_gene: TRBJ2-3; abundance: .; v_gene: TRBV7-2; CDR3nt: TGTGCCAGCAGCTTATTCCTAGCAAACTCAGATACGCAGTATTTT; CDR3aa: CASSLFLANSDTQYF
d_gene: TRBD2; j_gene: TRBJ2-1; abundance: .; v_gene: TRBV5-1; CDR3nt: TGCGCCAGCAGCTTGGGACTAGCGGCAAGCAATGAGCAGTTCTTC; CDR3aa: CASSLGLAASNEQFF
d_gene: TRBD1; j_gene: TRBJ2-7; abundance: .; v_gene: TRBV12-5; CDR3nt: TGTGCTAGTGGTTCCGGGACAGTCCCTTTGGGCGAGCAGTACTTC; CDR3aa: CASGSGTVPLGEQYF
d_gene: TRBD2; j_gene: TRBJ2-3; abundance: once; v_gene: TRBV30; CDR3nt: TGTGCCTGCGGACTAGCGGGAGTGGGAGATACGCAGTATTTT; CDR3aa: CACGLAGVGDTQYF
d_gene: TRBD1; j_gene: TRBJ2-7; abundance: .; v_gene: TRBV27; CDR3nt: TGTGCCAGCAGTGCCGGACAGGATCTCTACGAGCAGTACTTC; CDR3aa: CASSAGQDLYEQYF
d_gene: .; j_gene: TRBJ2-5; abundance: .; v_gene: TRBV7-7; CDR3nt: TGTGCTAGCAGCAGGGGTAGCGAGACATTTCAAGTAGAGACCCAGTACTTC; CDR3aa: CASSRGSETFQVETQYF